The clone carrying this T cell receptor (beta chain) qualifies as large (0.1 to 1%). Its antigen remains unknown. Treatment described: 10-day PBMC culture with coronavirus spike peptide pools or control peptides (ViraFEST assay). The dates of positive PCR tests extended from March through December 2020 and came before the US Alpha, Beta and Delta variants. This record belongs to a study of vaccination and CD4 T cells after COVID-19. Study background: Four females and six males made up the convalescents, two of whom were Hispanic. Median time from second vaccine dose to sampling was about 77 days (14 to 241). Overlapping spike pools from SARS-CoV-2 and HCoV-NL63, HCoV-OC43 and HCoV-229E served as culture stimuli.

The Oncomine TCR Beta short-read assay was what sequenced the DNA obtained from cultured CD4+ T cells. From the PCR reads, TCRdb called clonotypes with MiXCR, one entry per CDR3 protein. The repertoire holds over 11,000 distinct CDR3 sequences, with around 59% as singletons. The TCR was taken from a human donor who had recovered from COVID-19. Sequencing used CD4+ T cells from blood, cultured in vitro.

CDR3 nucleotides: TGTGCCAGCAGCCAAGCGTCAAACAGGGAACGAGCTTTCTTT. It yields the protein CASSQASNRERAFF. The chain links TRBV11-2 to TRBJ1-1; D is perhaps TRBD1 (6 bases). The CDR3 totals 14 residues. From germline, CDR1 is SGHAT and CDR2 FQNNGV. V lost 5 bases and J 10 bases, leaving 20 bases between the germline ends.